Shown below are 24 T cell receptor beta chains from a single sample sequenced in a study of cytomegalovirus exposure and HLA in healthy donors. PCR was performed using 60 Vbeta and 13 Jbeta primers. Sequencing was performed with immunoSEQ multiplex PCR; in TCRdb, only in-frame clones are kept and a portion is missing. The repertoire holds about 210,000 clones, with about 80% as singletons. Specimen: PBMCs. These receptors came from a male donor in good health and CMV-seronegative.

The V gene is TRBV4-3, the J gene TRBJ2-7; 8 nucleotides match TRBD2. There are 16 residues in the CDR3. CDR1 is LGHNA, CDR2 YSLEER, per germline. The V segment lost 1 base and the J segment 2 bases; nucleotides outside the gene matches: 7. CDR3 residues: CASSQGVAGSPYEQYF. CDR3 nucleotides: TGCGCCAGCAGCCAAGGCGTAGCGGGATCCCCCTACGAGCAGTACTTC.

This chain connects TRBV7-2 to TRBJ1-4; a possible D gene is TRBD1 (6 bases). Trimming removed 5 bases at V and 6 bases at J, with 19 bases between. Germline V gene sequence: CDR1 SGHTA, CDR2 FQGNSA. This CDR3 comprises 16 residues. Here the CDR3 DNA reads TGTGCCAGCAGCCGAACAGGGCCGGTAGTCGATGAAAAACTGTTTTTT. It encodes CASSRTGPVVDEKLFF.

The chain couples TRBV9 to TRBJ2-7; 10 bases line up with TRBD2. CDR3 length: 15 residues. Germline CDR1 is SGDLS and CDR2 is YYNGEE. J gave up 2 bases and V 0 bases, and 2 bases lay outside the gene matches. The CDR3 nucleotides are TGTGCCAGCAGCGTAGGGACTAGCGGACCCTACGAGCAGTACTTC. Translated, it gives CASSVGTSGPYEQYF.

The chain joins TRBV2 to TRBJ1-4; 10 positions agree with TRBD1. The ends lost 3 bases at V and 8 bases at J; junction bases unmatched: 3. The CDR3 is 14 residues long. Germline-derived CDR1 and CDR2 are SNHLY and FYNNEI. CDR3 nucleotide sequence: TGTGCCAGCAGTGAGACAGGGGGCGGGGAAAAACTGTTTTTT. It translates to CASSETGGGEKLFF.

In this sample, this clone turned up a few times. The CDR3 protein is CASTRTSEDEQFF. CDR3 sequence (DNA): TGTGCCAGCACCAGGACTAGCGAGGATGAGCAGTTCTTC. The chain has TRBV6-1 and TRBJ2-1, with 9 bases that match TRBD2. The CDR3 sequence is 13 residues long. Looked up from germline, CDR1 is MNHNS and CDR2 is SASEGT. V shed 7 bases, J shed 8 bases, and the junction held 6 bases outside the gene matches.

This clone was detected only a few times. The rearrangement joins TRBV14 to TRBJ1-2, with TRBD1 as a possible D gene (5 bases). The germline gives CDR1 SGHDN, CDR2 FVKESK. Trimming took 4 bases from V and 4 from J, leaving 7 bases between them. The CDR3 contains 12 residues. Here the CDR3 DNA reads TGTGCCAGCAGCCCCGGGGGCTATGGCTACACCTTC. Protein sequence: CASSPGGYGYTF. Filled out from reference TRBV14 and TRBJ1-2, the complete variable domain reads EAGVTQFPSHSVIEKGQTVTLRCDPISGHDNLYWYRRVMGKEIKFLLHFVKESKQDESGMPNNRFLAERTGGTYSTLKVQPAELEDSGVYFCASSPGGYGYTFGSGTRLTVV.

The chain carries TRBV7-2 and TRBJ2-5; 7 bases agree with TRBD2. This CDR3 region has 15 residues. The V segment lost 5 bases and the J segment 5 bases; nucleotides outside the gene matches: 11. Germline V CDR1 and CDR2: SGHTA, FQGNSA. In nucleotides, the CDR3 is TGTGCCAGCAGCGCCTCGACTAGCCCTTGGGAGACCCAGTACTTC. Encoded protein: CASSASTSPWETQYF.

The gene calls are TRBV4-2 and TRBJ2-3, with D maybe TRBD1 (5 bases). Trimming removed 7 bases from V and 0 bases from J, with 20 bases in between. Germline V gene sequence: CDR1 LGHNA, CDR2 YNFKEQ. The CDR3 spans 17 residues. CDR3 bases: TGTGCCAGCACCCGCGATCCGACAGTCGCTAGCACAGATACGCAGTATTTT. It yields the protein CASTRDPTVASTDTQYF.

The chain recombines TRBV14 with TRBJ2-2, with 7 bases fitting TRBD1. The CDR3 loop spans 16 amino acids. Germline V gives CDR1 SGHDN, CDR2 FVKESK. The junction had 5 bases not matched to a gene; V was cut back by 3 bases and J by 1 base. CDR3 DNA: TGTGCCAGCAGCCATCTTACAGGGGTGAACACCGGGGAGCTGTTTTTT. Translating gives CASSHLTGVNTGELFF. Filled out from reference TRBV14 and TRBJ2-2, the complete variable domain reads EAGVTQFPSHSVIEKGQTVTLRCDPISGHDNLYWYRRVMGKEIKFLLHFVKESKQDESGMPNNRFLAERTGGTYSTLKVQPAELEDSGVYFCASSHLTGVNTGELFFGEGSRLTVL.

This clone was counted a single time. CDR3 residues: CATSRDWDMRTDTQYF. DNA for the CDR3: TGTGCCACCAGCAGAGATTGGGACATGAGGACAGATACGCAGTATTTT. V is TRBV15 and J is TRBJ2-3; D possibly corresponds to TRBD1 (6 bases). Looked up from germline, CDR1 is LNHNV and CDR2 is YYDKDF (reference sequence). The V end lost 0 bases, the J end lost 3 bases, and 13 bases lay between the germline ends. The CDR3 is 16 residues long.

This clone was counted between two and nine times. The V gene is TRBV28, the J gene TRBJ1-2; D not resolved. V lost 5 bases to trimming and J lost 5 bases, with 9 bases between them. The V gene's germline CDR1 is MDHEN and CDR2 SYDVKM. The CDR3 length is 12 residues. The CDR3: CASSAVDYGYTF. CDR3 DNA sequence: TGTGCCAGCAGTGCAGTCGATTATGGCTACACCTTC.

This chain connects TRBV7-9 to TRBJ1-2, with 7 positions matching TRBD1. In germline, CDR1 is SEHNR, CDR2 FQNEAQ (reference sequence). The CDR3 is made up of 15 amino acids. After removal of 1 base from V and 2 bases from J, the junction contained 4 bases not matched to a gene. This CDR3 is CASSLERGRNYGYTF. The CDR3 DNA reads TGTGCCAGCAGCTTAGAGAGGGGGCGGAACTATGGCTACACCTTC.

This sequence joins TRBV4-3 and TRBJ2-7; TRBD1 aligns across 8 bases. The CDR3 sequence is 14 residues long. Trimming cost V 0 bases and J 5 bases; bases outside gene matches: 3. Per the germline V gene, CDR1 is LGHNA and CDR2 is YSLEER. The CDR3 reads CASSQDGQGNEQYF. Here the CDR3 DNA reads TGCGCCAGCAGCCAAGATGGACAGGGCAACGAGCAGTACTTC.

This clone was found a few times. V and J are TRBV2 and TRBJ1-1; D unresolved. Trimming took off 9 bases at V and 0 bases at J, with 11 bases between the two ends. Germline loops: CDR1 SNHLY, CDR2 FYNNEI. CDR3 length: 13 residues. This CDR3 is CARLRRMNTEAFF. The CDR3 DNA follows: TGTGCCAGACTACGACGGATGAACACTGAAGCTTTCTTT.

The chain employs TRBV9 and TRBJ1-1; 9 nucleotides agree with TRBD1. CDR3 length equals 12 residues. Germline CDR1 reads SGDLS; CDR2 reads YYNGEE. The V and J ends lost 2 bases and 8 bases, in that order; junction bases with no gene match: 1. The CDR3, as DNA: TGTGCCAGCAGCGTGGGGACAGGGGAAGCTTTCTTT. Translating it yields CASSVGTGEAFF.

The chain combines TRBV29-1 with TRBJ2-5, with a weak D call TRBD2 (7 bases). Germline CDR1 SQVTM, CDR2 ANQGSEA. CDR3 length: 16 residues. Trimming took off 1 base at V and 0 bases at J, with 15 bases between the two ends. DNA for the CDR3: TGCAGCGTTGAAGTTGGCAAGGGGGGGGACCAAGAGACCCAGTACTTC. Translation gives CSVEVGKGGDQETQYF.

The chain combines TRBV4-2 with TRBJ2-5; 10 positions agree with TRBD2. The CDR3 sequence is 17 residues long. The germline gives CDR1 LGHNA, CDR2 YNFKEQ. With 3 bases clipped from V and 5 bases from J, the junction kept 12 bases outside the gene matches. The CDR3: CASSHIGSGGAGETQYF. Here the CDR3 DNA reads TGTGCCAGCAGCCACATCGGGAGCGGGGGGGCTGGGGAGACCCAGTACTTC.

This chain joins TRBV7-9 and TRBJ2-7, with a tentative D call TRBD2 (6 bases). This CDR3 spans 16 amino acids. V shed 2 bases and J shed 5 bases, with 19 bases lying between them. Germline V gives CDR1 SEHNR, CDR2 FQNEAQ (reference sequence). CDR3 in amino acids: CASSLNSGLLVHEQYF. The CDR3 DNA reads as TGTGCCAGCAGCTTAAATTCGGGACTGTTGGTCCACGAGCAGTACTTC.

The chain joins TRBV29-1 to TRBJ1-1; D unclear. Germline values: CDR1 SQVTM, CDR2 ANQGSEA. V was cut by 0 bases and J by 6 bases, with 11 bases left in between. The CDR3 covers 13 residues. The CDR3 sequence is CSVEDLSGAEAFF. DNA for the CDR3: TGCAGCGTTGAAGATCTTAGTGGAGCTGAAGCTTTCTTT.

In this sample, this clone turned up once. The chain combines TRBV30 with TRBJ2-1, with 9 bases identical to TRBD2. V dropped 2 bases and J dropped 9; count of bases not matched to a gene: 14. The CDR3 is made up of 16 amino acids. Looked up from germline, CDR1 is GTSNPN and CDR2 is SVGIG (reference sequence). The DNA of the CDR3 is TGTGCCTGGAGTAATTCAATGAGGCTAGCGGGGCTTGAGCAGTTCTTC. Protein sequence: CAWSNSMRLAGLEQFF.

This clone has just one count. This chain connects TRBV7-9 to TRBJ2-3; perhaps TRBD1 as D (6 bases). There are 14 residues in the CDR3. Germline CDR1 reads SEHNR; CDR2 reads FQNEAQ (reference sequence). The V end was cut by 1 base, the J end by 2 bases, with 7 bases between. CDR3 region: CASSLEGDTDTQYF. In DNA form, the CDR3 reads TGTGCCAGCAGCTTAGAGGGGGACACAGATACGCAGTATTTT.

The V call is TRBV28, the J call TRBJ1-5; weak D call: TRBD1 (5 bases). CDR3 length equals 16 residues. Germline assignment: CDR1 MDHEN and CDR2 SYDVKM. Trimming pared 5 bases from V and 2 bases from J, leaving 16 bases between. CDR3: CASSPPPGGGNQPQHF. CDR3 nucleotides: TGTGCCAGCAGTCCGCCCCCGGGGGGGGGCAATCAGCCCCAGCATTTT.

This sequence joins TRBV30 and TRBJ2-7, with D maybe TRBD1 (6 bases). The CDR3 length is 16 residues. Looked up from germline, CDR1 is GTSNPN and CDR2 is SVGIG (reference sequence). V was shortened by 0 bases and J by 3 bases, with 18 bases between the two germline ends. In nucleotides, the CDR3 is TGTGCCTGGAGTGTACTGAGAATGGGACAAGGCTACGAGCAGTACTTC. Translating it yields CAWSVLRMGQGYEQYF.

As concerns this clone: The junction departs from the called germline gene at one end, perhaps through a read error. The V call is TRBV7-9, the J call TRBJ2-7, with a weak D call TRBD1 (6 bases). Germline-derived CDR1 and CDR2 are SEHNR and FQNEAQ (reference sequence). CDR3 length: 12 residues. CDR3 amino acids: CSSSSQGYEQYF. CDR3 DNA sequence: TGTTCCAGCAGCTCACAGGGTTACGAGCAGTACTTC.